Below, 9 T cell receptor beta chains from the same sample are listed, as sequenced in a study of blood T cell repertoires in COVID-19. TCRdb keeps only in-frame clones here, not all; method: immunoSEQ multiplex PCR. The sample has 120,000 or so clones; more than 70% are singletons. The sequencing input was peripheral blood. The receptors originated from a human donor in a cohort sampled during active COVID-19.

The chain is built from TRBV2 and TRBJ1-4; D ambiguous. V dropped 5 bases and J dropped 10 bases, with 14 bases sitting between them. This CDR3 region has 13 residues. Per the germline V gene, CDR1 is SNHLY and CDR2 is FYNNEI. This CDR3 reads CASSSGNFVKLFF. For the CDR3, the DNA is TGTGCCAGCAGTTCCGGGAACTTTGTAAAACTGTTTTTT.

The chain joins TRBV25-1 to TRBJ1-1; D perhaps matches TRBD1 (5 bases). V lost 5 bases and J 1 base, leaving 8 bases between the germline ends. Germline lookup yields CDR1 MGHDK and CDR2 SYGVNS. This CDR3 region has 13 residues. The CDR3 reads CASSNQGNTEAFF. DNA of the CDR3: TGTGCCAGCAGTAACCAGGGGAACACTGAAGCTTTCTTT.

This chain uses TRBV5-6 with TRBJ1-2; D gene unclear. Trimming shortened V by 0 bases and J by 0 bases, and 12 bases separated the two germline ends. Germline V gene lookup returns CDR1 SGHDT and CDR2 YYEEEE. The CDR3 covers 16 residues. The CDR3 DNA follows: TGTGCCAGCAGCTTGGGCTCCGGGTTAGCTAACTATGGCTACACCTTC. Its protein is CASSLGSGLANYGYTF.

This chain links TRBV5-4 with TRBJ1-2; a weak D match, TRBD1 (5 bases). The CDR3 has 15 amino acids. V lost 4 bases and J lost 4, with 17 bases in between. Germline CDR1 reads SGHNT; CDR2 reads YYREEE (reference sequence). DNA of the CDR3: TGTGCCAGCAGCCCCGGGACTAGAGGTGGCTATGGCTACACCTTC. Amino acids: CASSPGTRGGYGYTF.

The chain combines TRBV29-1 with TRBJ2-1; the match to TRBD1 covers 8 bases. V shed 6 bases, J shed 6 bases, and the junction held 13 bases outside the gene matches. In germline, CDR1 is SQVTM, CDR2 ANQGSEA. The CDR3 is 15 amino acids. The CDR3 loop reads CSVVTDRGGFNEQFF. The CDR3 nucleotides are TGCAGCGTCGTCACCGACAGGGGCGGATTCAATGAGCAGTTCTTC.

CDR3 nucleotide sequence: TGTGCCAGCAGCGTAGTGGGGGGAGTAGATACGCAGTATTTT. This sequence encodes CASSVVGGVDTQYF. The chain is built from TRBV9 and TRBJ2-3; the D gene is possibly TRBD2 (6 bases). CDR1 is SGDLS and CDR2 is YYNGEE in the germline V gene. The V and J ends lost 0 bases and 5 bases respectively, with 10 bases between them. The CDR3 contains 14 residues.

In DNA, the CDR3 is TGTGCCAGCAGCCAAGCGGGGACCGGGGAGCTGTTTTTT. Its translation: CASSQAGTGELFF. V gene TRBV3-1 (or the pseudogene TRBV3-2) combines with J gene TRBJ2-2; the D gene is possibly TRBD2 (5 bases). This CDR3 is 13 amino acids long. The germline V gene encodes CDR1 LGHDT and CDR2 YNNKEL (reference sequence). The V gene lost 1 base and the J gene lost 5 bases, with 5 bases spanning the gap.

The CDR3 sequence: CASSSGQGKQETQYF. CDR3 nucleotide sequence: TGTGCCAGCTCATCGGGACAGGGGAAACAAGAGACCCAGTACTTC. The V gene is TRBV18, the J gene TRBJ2-5; 10 nucleotides match TRBD1. The CDR3 length is 15 residues. The V gene end was trimmed by 5 bases and the J gene end by 2 bases; junction bases not matched to a gene: 5. Germline loops: CDR1 KGHSH, CDR2 LQKENI.

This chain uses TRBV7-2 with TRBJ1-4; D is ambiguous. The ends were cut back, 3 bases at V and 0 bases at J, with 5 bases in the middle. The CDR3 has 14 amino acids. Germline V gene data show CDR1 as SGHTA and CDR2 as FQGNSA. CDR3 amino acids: CASSFFATNEKLFF. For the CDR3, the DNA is TGTGCCAGCAGCTTTTTCGCAACTAATGAAAAACTGTTTTTT.